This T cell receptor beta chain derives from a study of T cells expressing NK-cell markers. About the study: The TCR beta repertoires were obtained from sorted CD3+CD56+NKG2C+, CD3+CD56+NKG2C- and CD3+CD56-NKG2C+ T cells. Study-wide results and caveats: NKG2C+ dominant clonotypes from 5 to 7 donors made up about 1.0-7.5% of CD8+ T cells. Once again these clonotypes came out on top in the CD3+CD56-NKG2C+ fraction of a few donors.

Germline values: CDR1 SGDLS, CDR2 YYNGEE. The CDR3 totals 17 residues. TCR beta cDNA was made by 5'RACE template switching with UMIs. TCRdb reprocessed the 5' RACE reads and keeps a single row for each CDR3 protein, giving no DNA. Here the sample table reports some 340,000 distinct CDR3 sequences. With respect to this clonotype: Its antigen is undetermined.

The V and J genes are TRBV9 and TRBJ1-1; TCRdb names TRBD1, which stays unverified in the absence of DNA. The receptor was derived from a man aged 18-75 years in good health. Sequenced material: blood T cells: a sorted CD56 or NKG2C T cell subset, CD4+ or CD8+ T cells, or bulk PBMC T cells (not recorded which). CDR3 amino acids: CASSIGDRGAVNTEAFF.